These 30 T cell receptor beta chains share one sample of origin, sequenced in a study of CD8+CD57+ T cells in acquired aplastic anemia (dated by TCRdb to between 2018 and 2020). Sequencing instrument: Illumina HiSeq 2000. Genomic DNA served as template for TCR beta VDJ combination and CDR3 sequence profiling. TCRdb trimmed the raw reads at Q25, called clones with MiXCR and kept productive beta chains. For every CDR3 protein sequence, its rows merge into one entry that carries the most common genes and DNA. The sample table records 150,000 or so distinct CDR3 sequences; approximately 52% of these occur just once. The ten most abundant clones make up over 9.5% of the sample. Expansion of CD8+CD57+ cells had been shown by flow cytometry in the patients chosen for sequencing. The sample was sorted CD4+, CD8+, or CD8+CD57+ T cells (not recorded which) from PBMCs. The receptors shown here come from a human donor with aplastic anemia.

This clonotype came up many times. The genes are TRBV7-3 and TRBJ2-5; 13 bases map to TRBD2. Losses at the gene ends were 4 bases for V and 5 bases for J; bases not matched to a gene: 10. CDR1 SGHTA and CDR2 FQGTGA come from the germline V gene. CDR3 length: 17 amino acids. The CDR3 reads CASSSLLAGGPGETQYF. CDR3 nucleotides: TGTGCCAGCAGCTCCTTACTAGCGGGGGGGCCCGGGGAGACCCAGTACTTC.

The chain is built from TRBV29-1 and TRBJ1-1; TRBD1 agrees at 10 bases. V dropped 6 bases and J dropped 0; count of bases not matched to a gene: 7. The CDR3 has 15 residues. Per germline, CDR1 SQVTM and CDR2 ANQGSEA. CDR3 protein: CSVNAGTGVNTEAFF. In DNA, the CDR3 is TGCAGCGTGAACGCCGGGACAGGGGTGAACACTGAAGCTTTCTTT.

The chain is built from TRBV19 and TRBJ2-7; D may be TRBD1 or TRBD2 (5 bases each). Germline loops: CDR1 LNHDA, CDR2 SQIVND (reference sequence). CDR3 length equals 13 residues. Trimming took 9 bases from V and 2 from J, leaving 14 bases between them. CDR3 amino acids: CASRRDGAYEQYF. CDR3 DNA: TGTGCCAGCCGAAGGGACGGCGCCTACGAGCAGTACTTC.

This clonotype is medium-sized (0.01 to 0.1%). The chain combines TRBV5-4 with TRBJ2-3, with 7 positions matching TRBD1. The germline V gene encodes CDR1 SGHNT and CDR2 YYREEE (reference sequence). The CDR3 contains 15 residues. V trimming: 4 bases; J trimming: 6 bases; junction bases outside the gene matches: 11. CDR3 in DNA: TGTGCCAGCAGCATCAGGGGGATTTCAGGGGATACGCAGTATTTT. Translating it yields CASSIRGISGDTQYF.

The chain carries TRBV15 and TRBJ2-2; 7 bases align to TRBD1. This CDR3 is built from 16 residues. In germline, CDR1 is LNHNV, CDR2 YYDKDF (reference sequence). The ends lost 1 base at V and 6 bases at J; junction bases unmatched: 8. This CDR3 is CATSRGTYGTAGELFF. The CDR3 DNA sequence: TGTGCCACCAGCAGAGGGACCTATGGGACAGCCGGGGAGCTGTTTTTT.

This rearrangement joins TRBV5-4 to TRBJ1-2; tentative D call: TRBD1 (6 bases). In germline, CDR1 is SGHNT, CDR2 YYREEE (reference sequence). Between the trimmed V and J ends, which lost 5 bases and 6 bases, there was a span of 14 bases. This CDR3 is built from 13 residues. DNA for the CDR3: TGTGCCAGCAGTTCCCGGACAGTCAATGGCTACACCTTC. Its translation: CASSSRTVNGYTF.

CDR3: CASSRDGSYNSPLHF. The DNA of the CDR3 is TGCGCCAGCAGCAGGGACGGGTCCTATAATTCACCCCTCCACTTT. The J gene is TRBJ1-6, the V gene TRBV10-2; D is possibly TRBD1 (5 bases). V was pared by 6 bases and J by 1 base, with 10 bases between. Germline values: CDR1 WSHSY, CDR2 SAAADI. This CDR3 contains 15 residues.

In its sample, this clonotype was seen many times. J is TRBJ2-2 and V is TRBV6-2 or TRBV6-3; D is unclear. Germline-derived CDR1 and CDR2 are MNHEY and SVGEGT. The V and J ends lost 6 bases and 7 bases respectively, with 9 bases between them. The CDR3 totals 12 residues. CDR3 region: CASSRTYGELFF. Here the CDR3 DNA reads TGTGCCAGCAGCAGGACGTACGGGGAGCTGTTTTTT.

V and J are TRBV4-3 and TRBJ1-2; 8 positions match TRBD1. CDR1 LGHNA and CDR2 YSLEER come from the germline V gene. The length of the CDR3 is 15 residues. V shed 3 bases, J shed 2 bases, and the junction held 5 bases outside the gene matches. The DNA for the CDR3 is TGCGCCAGCAGCCACGGGACAGGTGGAAACTATGGCTACACCTTC. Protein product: CASSHGTGGNYGYTF.

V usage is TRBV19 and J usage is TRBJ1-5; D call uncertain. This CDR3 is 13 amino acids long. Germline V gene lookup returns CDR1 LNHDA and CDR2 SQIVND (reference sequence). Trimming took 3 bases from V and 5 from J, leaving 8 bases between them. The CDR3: CASSMRRDQPQHF. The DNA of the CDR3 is TGTGCCAGTAGTATGCGACGGGATCAGCCCCAGCATTTT. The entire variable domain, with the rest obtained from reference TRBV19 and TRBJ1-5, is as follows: DGGITQSPKYLFRKEGQNVTLSCEQNLNHDAMYWYRQDPGQGLRLIYYSQIVNDFQKGDIAEGYSVSREKKESFPLTVTSAQKNPTAFYLCASSMRRDQPQHFGDGTRLSIL.

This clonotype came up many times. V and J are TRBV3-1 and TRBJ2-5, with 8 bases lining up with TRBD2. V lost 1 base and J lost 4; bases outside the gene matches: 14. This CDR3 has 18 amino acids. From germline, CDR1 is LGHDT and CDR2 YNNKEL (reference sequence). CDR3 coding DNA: TGTGCCAGCAGCCAAGGTTCGACGCGGGGGGCCATCATAGAGACCCAGTACTTC. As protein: CASSQGSTRGAIIETQYF.

CDR3 in amino acids: CASSPHRGSNYGYTF. The DNA of the CDR3 is TGTGCCAGTAGTCCCCACAGGGGGTCGAACTATGGCTACACCTTC. The V and J genes are TRBV19 and TRBJ1-2; 8 positions match TRBD1. CDR1 is LNHDA, CDR2 SQIVND, per germline (reference sequence). Trimming cost V 5 bases and J 2 bases; bases outside gene matches: 7. This CDR3 is 15 amino acids long.

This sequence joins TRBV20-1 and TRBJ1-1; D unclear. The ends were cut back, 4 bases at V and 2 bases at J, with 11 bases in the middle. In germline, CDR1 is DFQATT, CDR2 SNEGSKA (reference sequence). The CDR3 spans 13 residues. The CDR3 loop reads CSATVQANTEAFF. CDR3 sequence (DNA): TGCAGTGCTACGGTCCAGGCTAACACTGAAGCTTTCTTT.

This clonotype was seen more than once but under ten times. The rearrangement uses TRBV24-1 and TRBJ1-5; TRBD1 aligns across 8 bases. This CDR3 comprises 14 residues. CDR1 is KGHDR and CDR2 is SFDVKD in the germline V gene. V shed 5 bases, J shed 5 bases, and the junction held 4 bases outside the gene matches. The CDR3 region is CATSGQGADQPQHF. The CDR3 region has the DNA TGTGCCACCAGTGGGCAGGGGGCAGATCAGCCCCAGCATTTT.

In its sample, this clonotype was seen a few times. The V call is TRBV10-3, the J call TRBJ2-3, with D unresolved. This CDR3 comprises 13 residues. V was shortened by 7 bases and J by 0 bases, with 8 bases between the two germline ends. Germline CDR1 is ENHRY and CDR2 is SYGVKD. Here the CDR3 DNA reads TGTGCCATCAAAGCCTCTAGCACAGATACGCAGTATTTT. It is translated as CAIKASSTDTQYF.

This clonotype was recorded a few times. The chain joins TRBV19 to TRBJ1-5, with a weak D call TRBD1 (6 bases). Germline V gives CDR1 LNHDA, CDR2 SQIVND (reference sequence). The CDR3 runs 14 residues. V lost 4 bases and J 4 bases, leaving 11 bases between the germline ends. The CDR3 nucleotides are TGTGCCAGTAGTAAGGGACACGGGAATCAGCCCCAGCATTTT. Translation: CASSKGHGNQPQHF. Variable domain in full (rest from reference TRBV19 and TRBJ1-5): DGGITQSPKYLFRKEGQNVTLSCEQNLNHDAMYWYRQDPGQGLRLIYYSQIVNDFQKGDIAEGYSVSREKKESFPLTVTSAQKNPTAFYLCASSKGHGNQPQHFGDGTRLSIL.

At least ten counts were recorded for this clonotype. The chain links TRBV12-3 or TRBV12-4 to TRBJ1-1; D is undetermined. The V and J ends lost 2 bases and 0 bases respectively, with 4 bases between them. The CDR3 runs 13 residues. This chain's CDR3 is CASSLQVNTEAFF. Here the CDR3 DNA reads TGTGCCAGCAGTTTACAAGTGAACACTGAAGCTTTCTTT.

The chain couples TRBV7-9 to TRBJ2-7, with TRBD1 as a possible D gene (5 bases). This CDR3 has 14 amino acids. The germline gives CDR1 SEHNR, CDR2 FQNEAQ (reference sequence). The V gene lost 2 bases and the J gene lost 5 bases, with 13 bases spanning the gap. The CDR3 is CASSLFQGYNEQYF. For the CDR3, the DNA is TGTGCCAGCAGCTTATTCCAGGGCTATAACGAGCAGTACTTC.

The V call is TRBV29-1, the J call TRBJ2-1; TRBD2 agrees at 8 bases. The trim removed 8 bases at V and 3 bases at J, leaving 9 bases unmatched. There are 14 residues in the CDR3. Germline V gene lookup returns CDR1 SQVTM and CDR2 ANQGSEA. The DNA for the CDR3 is TGCAGCACCAGACCCGGGGGGGACTACAATGAGCAGTTCTTC. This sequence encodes CSTRPGGDYNEQFF.

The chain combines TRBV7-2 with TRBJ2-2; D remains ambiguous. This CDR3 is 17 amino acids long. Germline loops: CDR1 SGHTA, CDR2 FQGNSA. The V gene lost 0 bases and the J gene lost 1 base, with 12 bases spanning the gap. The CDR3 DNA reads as TGTGCCAGCAGCTTAGCGCTGATGACCGAGAACACCGGGGAGCTGTTTTTT. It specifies CASSLALMTENTGELFF.

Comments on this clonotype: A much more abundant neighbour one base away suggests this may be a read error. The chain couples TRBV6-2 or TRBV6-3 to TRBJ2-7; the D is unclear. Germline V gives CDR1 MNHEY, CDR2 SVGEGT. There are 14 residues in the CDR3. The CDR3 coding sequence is TGTGCCAGCGGTTATCAAGGCAACTCCTACGAGCAGTACTTC. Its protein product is CASGYQGNSYEQYF.

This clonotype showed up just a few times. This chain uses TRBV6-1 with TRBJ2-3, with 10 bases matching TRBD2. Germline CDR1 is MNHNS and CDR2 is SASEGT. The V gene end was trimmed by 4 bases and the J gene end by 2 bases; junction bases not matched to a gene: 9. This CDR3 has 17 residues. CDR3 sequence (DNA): TGTGCCAGCAGTGCCACGGGACTAGCGCAGGCCACAGATACGCAGTATTTT. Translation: CASSATGLAQATDTQYF.

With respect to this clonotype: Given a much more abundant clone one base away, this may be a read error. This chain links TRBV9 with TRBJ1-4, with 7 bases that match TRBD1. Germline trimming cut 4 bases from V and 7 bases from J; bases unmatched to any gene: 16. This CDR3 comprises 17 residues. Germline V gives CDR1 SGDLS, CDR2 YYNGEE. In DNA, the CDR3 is TGTGCCAGCAGCTCTCAGGGGGGCGCGAAGTATGGTGAAAAACTGTTTTTT. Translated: CASSSQGGAKYGEKLFF. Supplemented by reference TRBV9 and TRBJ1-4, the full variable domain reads DSGVTQTPKHLITATGQRVTLRCSPRSGDLSVYWYQQSLDQGLQFLIQYYNGEERAKGNILERFSAQQFPDLHSELNLSSLELGDSALYFCASSSQGGAKYGEKLFFGSGTQLSVL.

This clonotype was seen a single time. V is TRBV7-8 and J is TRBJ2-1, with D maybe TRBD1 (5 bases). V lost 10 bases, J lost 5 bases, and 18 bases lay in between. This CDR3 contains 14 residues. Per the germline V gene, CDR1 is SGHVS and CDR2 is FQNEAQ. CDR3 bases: TGTGCCAAGATAAGGGGAAGGCTGAACAATGAGCAGTTCTTC. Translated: CAKIRGRLNNEQFF.

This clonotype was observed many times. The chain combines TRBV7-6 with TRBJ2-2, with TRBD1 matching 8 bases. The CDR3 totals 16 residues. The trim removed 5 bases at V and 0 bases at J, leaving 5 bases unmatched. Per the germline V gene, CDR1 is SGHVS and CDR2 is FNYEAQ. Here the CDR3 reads CASSTTGGSNTGELFF. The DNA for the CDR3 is TGTGCCAGCAGCACCACAGGGGGATCGAACACCGGGGAGCTGTTTTTT.

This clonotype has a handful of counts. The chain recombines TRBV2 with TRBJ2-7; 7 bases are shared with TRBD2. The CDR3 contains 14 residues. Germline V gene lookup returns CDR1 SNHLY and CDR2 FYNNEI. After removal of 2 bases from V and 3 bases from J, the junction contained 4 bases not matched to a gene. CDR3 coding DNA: TGTGCCAGCAGTGAACTAGCGGTATACTACGAGCAGTACTTC. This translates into CASSELAVYYEQYF.

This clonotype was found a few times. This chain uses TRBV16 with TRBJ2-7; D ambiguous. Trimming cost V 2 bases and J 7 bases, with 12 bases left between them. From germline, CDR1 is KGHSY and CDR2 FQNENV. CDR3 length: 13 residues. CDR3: CASSQTSSGEQYF. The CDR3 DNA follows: TGTGCCAGCAGCCAAACATCCTCTGGGGAGCAGTACTTC. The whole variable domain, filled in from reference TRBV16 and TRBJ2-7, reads GEEVAQTPKHLVRGEGQKAKLYCAPIKGHSYVFWYQQVLKNEFKFLISFQNENVFDETGMPKERFSAKCLPNSPCSLEIQATKLEDSAVYFCASSQTSSGEQYFGPGTRLTVT.

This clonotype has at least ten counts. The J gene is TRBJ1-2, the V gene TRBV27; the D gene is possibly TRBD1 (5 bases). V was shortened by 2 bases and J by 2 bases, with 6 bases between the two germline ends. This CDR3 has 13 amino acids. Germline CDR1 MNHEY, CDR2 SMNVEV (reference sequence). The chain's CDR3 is CASSLRQNYGYTF. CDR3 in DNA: TGTGCCAGCAGTTTAAGACAGAACTATGGCTACACCTTC.

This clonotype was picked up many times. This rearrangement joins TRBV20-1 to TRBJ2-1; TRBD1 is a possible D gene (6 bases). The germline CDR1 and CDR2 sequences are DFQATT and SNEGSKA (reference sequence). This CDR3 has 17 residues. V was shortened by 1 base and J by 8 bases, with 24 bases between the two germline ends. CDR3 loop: CSARVPGQSQVVDEQFF. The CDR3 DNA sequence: TGCAGTGCTAGAGTCCCCGGACAGTCCCAGGTGGTGGATGAGCAGTTCTTC.

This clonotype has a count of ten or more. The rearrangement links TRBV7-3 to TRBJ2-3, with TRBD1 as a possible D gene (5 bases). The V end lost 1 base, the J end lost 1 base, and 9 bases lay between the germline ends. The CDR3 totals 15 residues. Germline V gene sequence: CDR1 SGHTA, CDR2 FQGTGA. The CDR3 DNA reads TGTGCCAGCAGCTTAAGCGGCAGGGGCACAGATACGCAGTATTTT. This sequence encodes CASSLSGRGTDTQYF.